The clone carrying this T cell receptor (beta chain) was detected a few times. Here immunoSEQ multiplex PCR was the method, and the copy in TCRdb shows in-frame clones only, minus some. The sample consists of around 45,000 clones, about 87% of them appearing once. The sample originates from a study of blood T cell repertoires in COVID-19. Germline CDR1 is MGHRA and CDR2 is YSYEKL. Unmatched junction bases numbered 8, after V lost 2 bases and J lost 3 bases. This CDR3 is 16 amino acids long. The sample was peripheral blood. The chain joins TRBV4-1 to TRBJ2-7; TRBD1 matches at 9 bases. The TCR comes from a man aged 55-75 years with active COVID-19. CDR3 protein: CASSQRSVGQGYEQYF. As DNA, the CDR3 is TGCGCCAGCAGCCAACGGTCCGTGGGACAGGGCTACGAGCAGTACTTC.